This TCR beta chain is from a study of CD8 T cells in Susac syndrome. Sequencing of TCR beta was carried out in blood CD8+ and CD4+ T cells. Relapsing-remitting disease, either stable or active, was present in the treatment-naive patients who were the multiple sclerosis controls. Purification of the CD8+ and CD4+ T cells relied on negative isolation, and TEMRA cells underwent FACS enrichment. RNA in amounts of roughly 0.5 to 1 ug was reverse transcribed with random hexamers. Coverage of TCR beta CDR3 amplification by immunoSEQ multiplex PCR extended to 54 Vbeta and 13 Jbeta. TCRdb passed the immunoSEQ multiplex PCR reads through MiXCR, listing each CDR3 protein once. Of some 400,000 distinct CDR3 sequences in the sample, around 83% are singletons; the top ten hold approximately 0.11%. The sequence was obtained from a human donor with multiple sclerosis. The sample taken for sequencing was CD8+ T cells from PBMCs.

The CDR3 region has the DNA TGTGCCAGCAGCCAAGAAACAGCGAACACTGAAGCTTTCTTT. Residues: CASSQETANTEAFF. The J gene is TRBJ1-1, the V gene TRBV3-1; D not resolved. V gave up 0 bases and J gave up 1 base, with 6 bases separating them. Germline V gives CDR1 LGHDT, CDR2 YNNKEL (reference sequence). The CDR3 contains 14 residues.